This T cell receptor (beta chain) was sequenced in a study of control samples from healthy donors and cancer patients. This clone was seen a handful of times. Produced via immunoSEQ multiplex PCR; TCRdb's table is partial and in-frame only. The table has approximately 110,000 clones, approximately 90% seen once. The CDR3 sequence is 14 residues long. CDR1 is LNHDA and CDR2 is SQIVND in the germline V gene (reference sequence). With 10 bases removed from V and 5 bases from J, the gap between germline ends came to 21 bases. The gene calls are TRBV19 and TRBJ2-7; D uncertain. Sequencing was done on a sample of blood. This receptor was identified in a young woman in good health. CDR3 DNA: TGTGCCACCAGTATATCACAGACAATGGACGAGCAGTACTTC. Translated, it gives CATSISQTMDEQYF.